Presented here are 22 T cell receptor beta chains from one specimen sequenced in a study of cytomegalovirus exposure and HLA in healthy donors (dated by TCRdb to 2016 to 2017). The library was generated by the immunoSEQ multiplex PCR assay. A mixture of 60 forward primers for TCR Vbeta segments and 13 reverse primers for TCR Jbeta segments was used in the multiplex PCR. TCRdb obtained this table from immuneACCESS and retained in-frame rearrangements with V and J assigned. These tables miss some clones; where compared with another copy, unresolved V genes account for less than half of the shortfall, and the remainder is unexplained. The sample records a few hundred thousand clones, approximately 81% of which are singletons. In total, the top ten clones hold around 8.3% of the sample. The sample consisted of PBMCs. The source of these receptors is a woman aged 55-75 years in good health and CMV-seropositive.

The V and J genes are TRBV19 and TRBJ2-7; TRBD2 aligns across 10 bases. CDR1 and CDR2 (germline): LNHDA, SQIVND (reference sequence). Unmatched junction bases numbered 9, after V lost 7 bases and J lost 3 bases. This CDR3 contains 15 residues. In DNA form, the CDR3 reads TGTGCCAGTACTCCTACTAGCGGGGCCAACTACGAGCAGTACTTC. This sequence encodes CASTPTSGANYEQYF.

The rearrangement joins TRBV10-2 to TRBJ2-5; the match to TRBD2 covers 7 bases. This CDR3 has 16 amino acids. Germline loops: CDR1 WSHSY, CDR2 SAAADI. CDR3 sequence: CATHEAGAGYQETQYF. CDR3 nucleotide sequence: TGCGCGACTCATGAGGCGGGAGCTGGATACCAAGAGACCCAGTACTTC.

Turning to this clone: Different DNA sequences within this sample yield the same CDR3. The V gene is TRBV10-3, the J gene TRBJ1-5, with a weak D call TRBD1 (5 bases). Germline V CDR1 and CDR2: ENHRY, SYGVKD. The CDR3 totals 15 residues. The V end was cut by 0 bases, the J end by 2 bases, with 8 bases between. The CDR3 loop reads CAISESGGGNQPQHF. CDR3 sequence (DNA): TGTGCCATCAGTGAGTCCGGGGGAGGCAATCAGCCCCAGCATTTT.

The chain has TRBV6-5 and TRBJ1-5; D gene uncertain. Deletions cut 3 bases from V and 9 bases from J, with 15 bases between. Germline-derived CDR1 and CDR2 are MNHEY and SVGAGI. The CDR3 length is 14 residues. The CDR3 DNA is TGTGCCAGCAGTTATTCTCCGGAGAGAGGGCCCCAGCATTTT. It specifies CASSYSPERGPQHF.

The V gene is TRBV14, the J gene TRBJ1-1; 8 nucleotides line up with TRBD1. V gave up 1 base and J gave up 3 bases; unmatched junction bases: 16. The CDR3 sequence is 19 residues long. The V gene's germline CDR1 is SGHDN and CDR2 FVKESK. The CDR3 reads CASSQGWLQGARADTEAFF. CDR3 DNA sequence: TGTGCCAGCAGCCAAGGATGGTTGCAGGGGGCGCGAGCGGACACTGAAGCTTTCTTT. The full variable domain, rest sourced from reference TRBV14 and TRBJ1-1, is EAGVTQFPSHSVIEKGQTVTLRCDPISGHDNLYWYRRVMGKEIKFLLHFVKESKQDESGMPNNRFLAERTGGTYSTLKVQPAELEDSGVYFCASSQGWLQGARADTEAFFGQGTRLTVV.

The chain's CDR3 is CASSEQGAGEQYF. The DNA for the CDR3 is TGTGCCAGCAGTGAGCAGGGGGCGGGGGAGCAGTACTTC. V is TRBV6-5 and J is TRBJ2-7, with TRBD1 matching over 8 bases. Germline CDR1 MNHEY, CDR2 SVGAGI. Germline trimming cut 5 bases from V and 7 bases from J; bases unmatched to any gene: 7. The CDR3 totals 13 residues.

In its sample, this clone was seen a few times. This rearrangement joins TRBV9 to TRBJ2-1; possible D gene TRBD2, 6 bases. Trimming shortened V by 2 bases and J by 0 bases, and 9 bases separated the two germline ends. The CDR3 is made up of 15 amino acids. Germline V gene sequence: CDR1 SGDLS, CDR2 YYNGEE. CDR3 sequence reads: CASSVTSSSYNEQFF. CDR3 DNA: TGTGCCAGCAGCGTGACTAGTAGCTCCTACAATGAGCAGTTCTTC.

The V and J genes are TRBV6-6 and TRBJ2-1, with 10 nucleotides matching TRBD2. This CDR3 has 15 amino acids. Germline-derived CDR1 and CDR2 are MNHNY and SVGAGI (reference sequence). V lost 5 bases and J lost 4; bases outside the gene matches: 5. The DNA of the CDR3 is TGTGCCAGCAGTACCTCGGGACTAGCGTACAATGAGCAGTTCTTC. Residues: CASSTSGLAYNEQFF.

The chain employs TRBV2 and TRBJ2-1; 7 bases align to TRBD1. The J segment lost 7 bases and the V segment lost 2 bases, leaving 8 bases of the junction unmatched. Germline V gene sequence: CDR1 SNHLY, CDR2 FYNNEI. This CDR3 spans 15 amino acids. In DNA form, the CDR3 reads TGTGCCAGCAGTGAACTGGGGACAGCTAAGAATGAGCAGTTCTTC. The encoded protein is CASSELGTAKNEQFF.

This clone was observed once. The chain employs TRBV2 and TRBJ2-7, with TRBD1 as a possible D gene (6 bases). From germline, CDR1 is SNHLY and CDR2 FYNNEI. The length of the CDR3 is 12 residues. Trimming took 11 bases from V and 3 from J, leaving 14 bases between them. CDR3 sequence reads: CASGTFDYEQYF. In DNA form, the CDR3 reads TGTGCCTCCGGGACATTTGACTACGAGCAGTACTTC.

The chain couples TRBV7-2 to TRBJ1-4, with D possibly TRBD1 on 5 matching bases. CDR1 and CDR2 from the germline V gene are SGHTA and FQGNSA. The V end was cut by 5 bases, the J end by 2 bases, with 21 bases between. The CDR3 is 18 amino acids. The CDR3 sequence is CASSLRTLVKGTNEKLFF. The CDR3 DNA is TGTGCCAGCAGCCTTAGGACATTAGTTAAAGGGACTAATGAAAAACTGTTTTTT. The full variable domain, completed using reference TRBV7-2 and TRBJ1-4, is GAGVSQSPSNKVTEKGKDVELRCDPISGHTALYWYRQSLGQGLEFLIYFQGNSAPDKSGLPSDRFSAERTGGSVSTLTIQRTQQEDSAVYLCASSLRTLVKGTNEKLFFGSGTQLSVL.

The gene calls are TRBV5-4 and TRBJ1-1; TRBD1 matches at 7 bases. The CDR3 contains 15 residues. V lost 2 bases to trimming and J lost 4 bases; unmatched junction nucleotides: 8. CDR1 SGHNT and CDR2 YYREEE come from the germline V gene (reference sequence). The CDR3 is CASSFQTRQGTEAFF. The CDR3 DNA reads TGTGCCAGCAGCTTTCAGACGAGACAGGGCACTGAAGCTTTCTTT.

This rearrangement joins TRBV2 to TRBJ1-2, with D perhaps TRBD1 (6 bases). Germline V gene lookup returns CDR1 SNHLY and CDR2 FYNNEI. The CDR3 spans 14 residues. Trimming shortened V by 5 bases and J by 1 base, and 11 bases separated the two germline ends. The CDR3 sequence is CASSLDRSNYGYTF. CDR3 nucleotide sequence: TGTGCCAGCAGTCTTGACAGGAGTAACTATGGCTACACCTTC.

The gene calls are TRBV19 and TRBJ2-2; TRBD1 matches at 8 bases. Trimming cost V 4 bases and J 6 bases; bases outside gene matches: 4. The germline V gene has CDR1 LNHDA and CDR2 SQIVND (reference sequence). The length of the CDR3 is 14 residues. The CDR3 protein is CASSNQGAAGELFF. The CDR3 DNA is TGTGCCAGTAGTAATCAGGGGGCGGCCGGGGAGCTGTTTTTT.

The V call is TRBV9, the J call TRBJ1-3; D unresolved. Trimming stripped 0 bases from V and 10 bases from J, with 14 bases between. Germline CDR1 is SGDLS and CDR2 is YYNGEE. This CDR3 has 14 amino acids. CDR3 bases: TGTGCCAGCAGCGTAGAATCCGGTCCCATGACCATATATTTT. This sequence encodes CASSVESGPMTIYF.

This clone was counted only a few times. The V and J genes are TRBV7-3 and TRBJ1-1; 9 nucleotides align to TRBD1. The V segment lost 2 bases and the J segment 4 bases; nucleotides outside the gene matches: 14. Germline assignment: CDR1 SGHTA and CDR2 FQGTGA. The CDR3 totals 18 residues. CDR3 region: CASSLSPTGGSWGTEAFF. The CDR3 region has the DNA TGTGCCAGCAGCTTATCGCCGACAGGGGGGTCGTGGGGCACTGAAGCTTTCTTT.

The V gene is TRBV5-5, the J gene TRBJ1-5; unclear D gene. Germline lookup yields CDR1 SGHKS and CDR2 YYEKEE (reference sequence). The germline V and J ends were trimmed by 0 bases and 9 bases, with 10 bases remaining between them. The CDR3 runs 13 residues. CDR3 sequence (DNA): TGTGCCAGCAGCTTGGCCCTCAGAGGGCCCCAGCATTTT. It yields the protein CASSLALRGPQHF.

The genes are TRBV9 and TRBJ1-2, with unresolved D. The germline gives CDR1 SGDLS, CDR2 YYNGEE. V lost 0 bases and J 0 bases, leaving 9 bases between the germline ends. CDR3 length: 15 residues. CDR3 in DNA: TGTGCCAGCAGCGTAGCAACAGACCCTAACTATGGCTACACCTTC. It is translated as CASSVATDPNYGYTF.

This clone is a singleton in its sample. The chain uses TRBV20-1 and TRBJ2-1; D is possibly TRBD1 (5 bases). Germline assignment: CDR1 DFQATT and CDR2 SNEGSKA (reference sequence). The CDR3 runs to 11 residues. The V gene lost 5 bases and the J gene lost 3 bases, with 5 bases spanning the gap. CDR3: CSAGHYNEQFF. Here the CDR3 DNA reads TGCAGTGCTGGACACTACAATGAGCAGTTCTTC.

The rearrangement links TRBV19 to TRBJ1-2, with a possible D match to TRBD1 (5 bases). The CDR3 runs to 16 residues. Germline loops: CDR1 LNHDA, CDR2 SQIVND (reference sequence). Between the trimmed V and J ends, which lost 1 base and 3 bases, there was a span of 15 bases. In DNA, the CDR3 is TGTGCCAGTAGTATAGTCCCCGGACGGGGGGACTATGGCTACACCTTC. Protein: CASSIVPGRGDYGYTF.

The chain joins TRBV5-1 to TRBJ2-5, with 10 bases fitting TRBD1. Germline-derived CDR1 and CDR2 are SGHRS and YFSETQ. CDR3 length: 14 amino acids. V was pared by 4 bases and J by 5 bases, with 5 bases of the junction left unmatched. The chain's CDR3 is CASSEDRGSETQYF. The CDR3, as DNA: TGCGCCAGCAGCGAGGACAGGGGGAGTGAGACCCAGTACTTC.

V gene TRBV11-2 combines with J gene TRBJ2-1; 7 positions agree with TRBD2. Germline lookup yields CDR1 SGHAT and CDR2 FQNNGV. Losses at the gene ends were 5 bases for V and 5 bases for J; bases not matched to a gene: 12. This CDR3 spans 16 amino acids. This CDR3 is CASSQTSDPEDNEQFF. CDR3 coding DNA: TGTGCCAGCAGCCAAACTAGCGACCCAGAAGACAATGAGCAGTTCTTC.